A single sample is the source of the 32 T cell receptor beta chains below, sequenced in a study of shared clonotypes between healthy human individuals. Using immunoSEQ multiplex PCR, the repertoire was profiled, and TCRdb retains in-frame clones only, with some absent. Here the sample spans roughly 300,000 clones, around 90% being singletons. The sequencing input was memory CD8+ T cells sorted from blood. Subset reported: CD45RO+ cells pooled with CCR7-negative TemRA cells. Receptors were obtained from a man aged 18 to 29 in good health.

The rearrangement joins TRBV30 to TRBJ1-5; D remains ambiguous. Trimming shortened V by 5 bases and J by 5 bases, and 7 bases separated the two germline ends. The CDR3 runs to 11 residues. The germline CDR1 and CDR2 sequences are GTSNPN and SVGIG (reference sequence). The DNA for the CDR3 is TGTGCCTGGGGCAGAGATCAGCCCCAGCATTTT. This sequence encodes CAWGRDQPQHF.

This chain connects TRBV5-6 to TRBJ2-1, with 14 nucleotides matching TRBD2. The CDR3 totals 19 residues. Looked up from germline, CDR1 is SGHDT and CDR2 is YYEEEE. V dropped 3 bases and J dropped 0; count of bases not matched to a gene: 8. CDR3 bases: TGTGCCAGCAGCTCCGGACTAGCGGGGGGCATTAGCTCCTACAATGAGCAGTTCTTC. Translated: CASSSGLAGGISSYNEQFF. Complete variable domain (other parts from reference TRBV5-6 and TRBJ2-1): DAGVTQSPTHLIKTRGQQVTLRCSPKSGHDTVSWYQQALGQGPQFIFQYYEEEERQRGNFPDRFSGHQFPNYSSELNVNALLLGDSALYLCASSSGLAGGISSYNEQFFGPGTRLTVL.

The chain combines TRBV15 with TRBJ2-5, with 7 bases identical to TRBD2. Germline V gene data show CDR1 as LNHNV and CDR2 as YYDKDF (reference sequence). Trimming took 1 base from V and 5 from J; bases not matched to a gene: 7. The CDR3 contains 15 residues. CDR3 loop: CATSRADAGDETQYF. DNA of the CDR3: TGTGCCACCAGCAGAGCTGACGCGGGAGACGAGACCCAGTACTTC.

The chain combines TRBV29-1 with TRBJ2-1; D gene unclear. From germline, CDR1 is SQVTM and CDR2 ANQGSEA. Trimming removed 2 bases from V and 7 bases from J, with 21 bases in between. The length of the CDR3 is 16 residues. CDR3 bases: TGCAGCGTTGAATTAATTATGGGGATTCTCGTGAATGAGCAGTTCTTC. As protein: CSVELIMGILVNEQFF.

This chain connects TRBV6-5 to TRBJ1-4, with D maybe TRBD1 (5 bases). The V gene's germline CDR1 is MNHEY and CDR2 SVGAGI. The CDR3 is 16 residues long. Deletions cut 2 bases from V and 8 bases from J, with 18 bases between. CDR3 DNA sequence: TGTGCCAGCAGTTACCACCCTACAGGCCTGAGGGAAAAACTGTTTTTT. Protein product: CASSYHPTGLREKLFF.

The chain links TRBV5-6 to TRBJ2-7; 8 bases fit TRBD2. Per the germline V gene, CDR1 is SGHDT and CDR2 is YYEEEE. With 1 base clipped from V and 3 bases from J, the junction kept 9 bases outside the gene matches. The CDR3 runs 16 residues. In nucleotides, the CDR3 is TGTGCCAGCAGCTTGTCCCCCGGGGGGGAGGACTACGAGCAGTACTTC. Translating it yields CASSLSPGGEDYEQYF.

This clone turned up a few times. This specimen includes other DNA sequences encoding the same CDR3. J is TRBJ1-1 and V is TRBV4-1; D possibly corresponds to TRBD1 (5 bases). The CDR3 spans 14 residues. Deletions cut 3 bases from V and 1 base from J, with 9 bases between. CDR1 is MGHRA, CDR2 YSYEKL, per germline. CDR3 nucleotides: TGCGCCAGCAGCCATACTACAGGGAACACTGAAGCTTTCTTT. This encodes CASSHTTGNTEAFF.

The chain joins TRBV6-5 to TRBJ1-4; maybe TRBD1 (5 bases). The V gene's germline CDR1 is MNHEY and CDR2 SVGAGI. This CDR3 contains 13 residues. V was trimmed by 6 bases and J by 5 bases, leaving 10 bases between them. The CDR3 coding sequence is TGTGCCAGCAGCTGGGGGGAAAATGAAAAACTGTTTTTT. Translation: CASSWGENEKLFF.

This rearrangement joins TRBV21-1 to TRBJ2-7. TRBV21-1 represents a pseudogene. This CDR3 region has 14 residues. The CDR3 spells CASTSKSHLEEQYF. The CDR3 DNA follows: TGTGCCAGCACCTCCAAATCCCATTTGGAAGAGCAGTACTTC.

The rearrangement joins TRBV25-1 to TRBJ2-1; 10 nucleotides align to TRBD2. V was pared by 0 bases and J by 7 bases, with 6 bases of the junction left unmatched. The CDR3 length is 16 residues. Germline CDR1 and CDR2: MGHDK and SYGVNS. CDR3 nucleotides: TGTGCCAGCAGTGAATATAGAGCGGGAGGGCCTAATGAGCAGTTCTTC. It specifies CASSEYRAGGPNEQFF.

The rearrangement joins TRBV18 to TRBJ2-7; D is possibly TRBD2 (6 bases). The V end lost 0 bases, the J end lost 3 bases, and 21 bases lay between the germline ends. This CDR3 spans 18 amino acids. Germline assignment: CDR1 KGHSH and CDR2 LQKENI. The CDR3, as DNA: TGTGCCAGCTCACCACCGAGTCCCGGCGGAGGGGTGGGCTACGAGCAGTACTTC. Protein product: CASSPPSPGGGVGYEQYF.

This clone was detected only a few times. CDR3 residues: CASSDWGGDRAGNIQYF. CDR3 nucleotides: TGTGCCAGCAGTGATTGGGGAGGCGACAGGGCGGGAAACATTCAGTACTTC. The chain recombines TRBV2 with TRBJ2-4, with TRBD1 as a possible D gene (7 bases). The germline V gene has CDR1 SNHLY and CDR2 FYNNEI. This CDR3 contains 17 residues. Trimming stripped 3 bases from V and 6 bases from J, with 21 bases between.

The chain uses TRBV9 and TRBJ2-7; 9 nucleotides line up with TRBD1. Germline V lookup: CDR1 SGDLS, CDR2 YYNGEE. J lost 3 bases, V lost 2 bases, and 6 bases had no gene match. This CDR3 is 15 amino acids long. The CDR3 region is CASSVFGQGSYEQYF. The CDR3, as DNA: TGTGCCAGCAGCGTCTTTGGACAGGGGAGCTACGAGCAGTACTTC. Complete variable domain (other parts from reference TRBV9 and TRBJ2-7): DSGVTQTPKHLITATGQRVTLRCSPRSGDLSVYWYQQSLDQGLQFLIQYYNGEERAKGNILERFSAQQFPDLHSELNLSSLELGDSALYFCASSVFGQGSYEQYFGPGTRLTVT.

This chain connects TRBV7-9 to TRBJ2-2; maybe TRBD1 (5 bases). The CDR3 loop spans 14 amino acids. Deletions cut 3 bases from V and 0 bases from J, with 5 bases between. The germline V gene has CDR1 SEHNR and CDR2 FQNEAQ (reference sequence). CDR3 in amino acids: CASSLTANTGELFF. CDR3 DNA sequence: TGTGCCAGCAGCTTGACAGCGAACACCGGGGAGCTGTTTTTT.

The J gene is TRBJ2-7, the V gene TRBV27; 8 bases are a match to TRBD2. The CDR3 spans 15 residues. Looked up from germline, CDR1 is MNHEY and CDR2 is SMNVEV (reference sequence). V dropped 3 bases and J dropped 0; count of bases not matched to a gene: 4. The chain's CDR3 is CASSFSSGFSYEQYF. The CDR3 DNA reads TGTGCCAGCAGTTTCTCTAGCGGGTTCTCCTACGAGCAGTACTTC.

For the CDR3, the DNA is TGTGCCAGCGGGGAGCTCGGGGAGCTGTTTTTT. Encoded protein: CASGELGELFF. This sequence joins TRBV27 and TRBJ2-2, with a tentative D call TRBD2 (5 bases). V was shortened by 8 bases and J by 7 bases, with 8 bases between the two germline ends. The CDR3 consists of 11 residues. The germline V gene encodes CDR1 MNHEY and CDR2 SMNVEV (reference sequence).

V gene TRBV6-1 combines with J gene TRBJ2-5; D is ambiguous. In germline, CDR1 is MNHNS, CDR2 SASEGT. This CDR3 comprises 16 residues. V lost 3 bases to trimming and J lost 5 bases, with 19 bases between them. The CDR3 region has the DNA TGTGCCAGCAGTGACCTTGGCCTAGGCGAGGTGGAGACCCAGTACTTC. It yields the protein CASSDLGLGEVETQYF.

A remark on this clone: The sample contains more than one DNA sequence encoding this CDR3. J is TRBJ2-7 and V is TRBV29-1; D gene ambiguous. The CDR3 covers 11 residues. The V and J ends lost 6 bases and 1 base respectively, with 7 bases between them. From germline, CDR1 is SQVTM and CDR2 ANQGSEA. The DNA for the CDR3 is TGCAGCGTCTTCACGTCCTACGAGCAGTACTTC. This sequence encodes CSVFTSYEQYF.

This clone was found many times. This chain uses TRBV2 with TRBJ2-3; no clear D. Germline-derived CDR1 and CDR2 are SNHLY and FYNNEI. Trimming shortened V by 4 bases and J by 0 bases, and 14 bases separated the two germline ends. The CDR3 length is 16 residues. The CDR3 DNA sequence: TGTGCCAGCAGTGTCTGGCTACCTCCTAGCACAGATACGCAGTATTTT. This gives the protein CASSVWLPPSTDTQYF.

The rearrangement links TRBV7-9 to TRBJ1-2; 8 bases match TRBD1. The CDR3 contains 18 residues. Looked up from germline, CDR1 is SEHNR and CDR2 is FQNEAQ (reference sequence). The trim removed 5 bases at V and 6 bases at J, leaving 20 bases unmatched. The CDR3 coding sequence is TGTGCCAGCAGCCCCACCCGGGACAGGAGGTCTGTGGTTCATGGCTACACCTTC. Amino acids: CASSPTRDRRSVVHGYTF. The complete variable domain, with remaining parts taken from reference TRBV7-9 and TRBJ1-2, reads DTGVSQNPRHKITKRGQNVTFRCDPISEHNRLYWYRQTLGQGPEFLTYFQNEAQLEKSRLLSDRFSAERPKGSFSTLEIQRTEQGDSAMYLCASSPTRDRRSVVHGYTFGSGTRLTVV.

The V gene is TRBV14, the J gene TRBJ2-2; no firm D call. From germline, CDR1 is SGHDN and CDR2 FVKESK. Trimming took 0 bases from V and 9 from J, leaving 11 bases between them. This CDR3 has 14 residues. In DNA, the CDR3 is TGTGCCAGCAGCCAAGATCAGATGCCGTGGGAGCTGTTTTTT. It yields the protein CASSQDQMPWELFF.

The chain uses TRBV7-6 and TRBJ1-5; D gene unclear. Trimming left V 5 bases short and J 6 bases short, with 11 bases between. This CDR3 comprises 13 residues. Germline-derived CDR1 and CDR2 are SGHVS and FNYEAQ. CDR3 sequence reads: CASSLESGQPQHF. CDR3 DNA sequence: TGTGCCAGCAGCCTAGAGTCGGGTCAGCCCCAGCATTTT.

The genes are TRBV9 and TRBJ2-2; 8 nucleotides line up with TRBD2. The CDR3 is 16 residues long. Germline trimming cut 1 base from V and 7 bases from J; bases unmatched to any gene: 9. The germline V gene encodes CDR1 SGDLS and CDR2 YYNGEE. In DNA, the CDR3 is TGTGCCAGCAGCGTATATAGCGGGGAAGAGGGCGGGGAGCTGTTTTTT. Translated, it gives CASSVYSGEEGGELFF.

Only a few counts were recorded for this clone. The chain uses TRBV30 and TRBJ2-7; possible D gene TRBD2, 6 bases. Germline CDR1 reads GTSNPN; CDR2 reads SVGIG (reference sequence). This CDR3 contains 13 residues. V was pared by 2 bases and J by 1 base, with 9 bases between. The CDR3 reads CAWSRRESYEQYF. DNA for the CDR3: TGTGCCTGGAGTAGGCGGGAATCCTACGAGCAGTACTTC.

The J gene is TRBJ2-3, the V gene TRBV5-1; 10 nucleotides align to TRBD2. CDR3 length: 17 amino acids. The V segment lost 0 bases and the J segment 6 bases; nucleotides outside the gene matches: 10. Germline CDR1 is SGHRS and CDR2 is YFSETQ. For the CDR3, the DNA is TGCGCCAGCAGCTTGGAACCAGCGGGGGGGCCGTCGGATACGCAGTATTTT. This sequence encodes CASSLEPAGGPSDTQYF.

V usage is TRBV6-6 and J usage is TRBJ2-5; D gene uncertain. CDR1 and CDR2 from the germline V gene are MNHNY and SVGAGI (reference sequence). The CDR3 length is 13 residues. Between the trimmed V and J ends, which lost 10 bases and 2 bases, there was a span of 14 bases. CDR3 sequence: CATAAVGQETQYF. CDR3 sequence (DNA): TGTGCCACCGCCGCCGTGGGTCAAGAGACCCAGTACTTC.

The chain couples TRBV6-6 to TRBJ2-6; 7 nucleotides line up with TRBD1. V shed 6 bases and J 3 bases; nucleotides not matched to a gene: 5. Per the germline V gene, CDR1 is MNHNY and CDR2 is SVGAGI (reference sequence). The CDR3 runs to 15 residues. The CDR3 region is CASSFTGVGANVLTF. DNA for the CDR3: TGTGCCAGCAGCTTTACAGGGGTTGGGGCCAACGTCCTGACTTTC.

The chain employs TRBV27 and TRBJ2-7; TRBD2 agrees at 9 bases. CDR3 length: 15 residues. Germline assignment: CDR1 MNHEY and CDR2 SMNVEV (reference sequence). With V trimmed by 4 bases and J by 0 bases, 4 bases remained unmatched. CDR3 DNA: TGTGCCAGCAGTTCGGGACTAGCCCTCTCCTACGAGCAGTACTTC. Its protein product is CASSSGLALSYEQYF.

The CDR3: CASSYSRGLTEAFF. The CDR3 DNA follows: TGTGCCAGCAGTTACTCAAGGGGATTGACTGAAGCTTTCTTT. This sequence joins TRBV6-5 and TRBJ1-1, with D possibly TRBD1 on 5 matching bases. The CDR3 has 14 amino acids. CDR1 is MNHEY, CDR2 SVGAGI, per germline. The ends were cut back, 0 bases at V and 5 bases at J, with 10 bases in the middle.

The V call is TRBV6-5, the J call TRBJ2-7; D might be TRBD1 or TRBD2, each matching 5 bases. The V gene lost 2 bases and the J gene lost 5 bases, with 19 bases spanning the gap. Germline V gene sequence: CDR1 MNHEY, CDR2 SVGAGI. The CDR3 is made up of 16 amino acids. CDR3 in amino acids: CASSYKVRGGYDEQYF. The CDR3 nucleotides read TGTGCCAGCAGTTACAAAGTGAGGGGTGGGTATGACGAGCAGTACTTC.

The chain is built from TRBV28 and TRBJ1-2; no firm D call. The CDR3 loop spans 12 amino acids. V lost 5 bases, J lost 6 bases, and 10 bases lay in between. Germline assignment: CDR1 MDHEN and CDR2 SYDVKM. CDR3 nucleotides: TGTGCCAGCAGTGCTTCGACGGATGGCTACACCTTC. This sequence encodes CASSASTDGYTF.

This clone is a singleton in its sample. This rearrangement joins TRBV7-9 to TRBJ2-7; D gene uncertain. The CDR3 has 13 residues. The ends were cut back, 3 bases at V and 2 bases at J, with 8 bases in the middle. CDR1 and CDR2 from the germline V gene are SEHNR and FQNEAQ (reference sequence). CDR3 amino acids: CASSLAAAYEQYF. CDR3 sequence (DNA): TGTGCCAGCAGCTTGGCGGCAGCCTACGAGCAGTACTTC.